This T cell receptor beta chain was retrieved from a study of T cell changes during pregnancy in multiple sclerosis (dated by TCRdb to about 2019). With regard to the full study: The study looked at changes in the T cell repertoire across pregnancy in women with multiple sclerosis.

In this sample, this clone turned up once. Its antigen target is currently unknown. Nothing much larger sits one base from this clone, and base qualities are not available. The method behind the library was the immunoSEQ multiplex PCR assay. In TCRdb, the immuneACCESS table is reduced to in-frame sequences with V and J assigned. These tables do not hold every clone; where another copy was compared, an unresolved V gene accounts for under half, and the others remain unexplained. Counted in this sample were 58,000 or so clones; about 90% of them appeared once. Less than 2.5% of the sample is taken by the ten largest. Relative to germline, V is 4 bases shorter and J is 2 bases shorter, with 6 bases between their ends. The CDR3 measures 12 amino acids from cysteine to phenylalanine. The kept DNA is CDR3 alone, 36 bases in frame from the first base. As encoded in the germline V gene, CDR1 is SGHRS while CDR2 is YFSETQ.

The sequencing used peripheral blood, collected in the first trimester of pregnancy. The sequence derives from a female donor with multiple sclerosis, enrolled in a pregnancy study. Recombination joined TRBV5-1 with TRBJ2-5; the D gene remains uncertain. The DNA sequence is given as TGCGCCAGCAGCCATACACAAGAGACCCAGTACTTC. This codes for CASSHTQETQYF.